Presented here are 27 T cell receptor beta chains from one specimen sequenced in a study of shared clonotypes between healthy human individuals. Libraries were prepared by immunoSEQ multiplex PCR; TCRdb keeps only in-frame clonotypes and omits some of them. The sample has some 2,500,000 clones; just under 95% are singletons. The sequencing sample was made of naive CD4+ T cells from PBMCs. Subset described: CD45RA+ positively selected. These receptors were obtained from a young man in good health. Some clones in this sample may be carry-over from other donors' samples.

The chain has TRBV29-1 and TRBJ2-7; weak D call: TRBD1 (5 bases). This CDR3 region has 13 residues. Germline V gives CDR1 SQVTM, CDR2 ANQGSEA. The ends were cut back, 7 bases at V and 0 bases at J, with 13 bases in the middle. CDR3 protein: CSAGYRFSYEQYF. The CDR3 DNA follows: TGCAGCGCCGGTTACAGGTTCTCCTACGAGCAGTACTTC.

To note about this clone: This CDR3 is also generated by other DNA sequences in the sample. The chain joins TRBV4-2 to TRBJ2-1; TRBD2 matches 9 bases. CDR1 and CDR2 from the germline V gene are LGHNA and YNFKEQ. The CDR3 runs 15 residues. Trimming took 2 bases from V and 1 from J; bases not matched to a gene: 0. CDR3: CASSQTSGSYNEQFF. The CDR3, as DNA: TGTGCCAGCAGCCAAACTAGCGGGTCCTACAATGAGCAGTTCTTC.

V usage is TRBV18 and J usage is TRBJ1-2, with unresolved D. V was trimmed by 2 bases and J by 8 bases, leaving 21 bases between them. Germline V lookup: CDR1 KGHSH, CDR2 LQKENI. This CDR3 has 16 residues. This CDR3 is CASSPLTARGGEGYTF. CDR3 sequence (DNA): TGTGCCAGCTCACCATTAACAGCCAGAGGAGGTGAAGGCTACACCTTC. The full variable domain, with the rest looked up from reference TRBV18 and TRBJ1-2, is NAGVMQNPRHLVRRRGQEARLRCSPMKGHSHVYWYRQLPEEGLKFMVYLQKENIIDESGMPKERFSAEFPKEGPSILRIQQVVRGDSAAYFCASSPLTARGGEGYTFGSGTRLTVV.

The chain recombines TRBV7-8 with TRBJ1-4; maybe TRBD1 (6 bases). The germline gives CDR1 SGHVS, CDR2 FQNEAQ. This CDR3 region has 13 residues. V shed 1 base and J shed 8 bases, with 8 bases lying between them. Here the CDR3 reads CASSLERGEKLFF. The CDR3 bases are TGTGCCAGCAGCTTAGAGAGGGGGGAAAAACTGTTTTTT.

The chain carries TRBV19 and TRBJ1-2, with TRBD1 matching 7 bases. Germline V lookup: CDR1 LNHDA, CDR2 SQIVND (reference sequence). Losses at the gene ends were 5 bases for V and 8 bases for J; bases not matched to a gene: 11. This CDR3 is 14 amino acids long. CDR3 DNA: TGTGCCAGTAGTCTAACTAACAGGGGTGGAGGCTACACCTTC. It specifies CASSLTNRGGGYTF.

The V gene is TRBV28, the J gene TRBJ1-1, with D possibly TRBD1 on 6 matching bases. Germline loops: CDR1 MDHEN, CDR2 SYDVKM. The V end lost 2 bases, the J end lost 10 bases, and 26 bases lay between the germline ends. The length of the CDR3 is 17 residues. The DNA for the CDR3 is TGTGCCAGCAGTTTAGGTGGAGTGACAGGAGGTCTCAGACCAGCTTTCTTT. This codes for CASSLGGVTGGLRPAFF.

The chain combines TRBV2 with TRBJ2-1; TRBD1 or TRBD2 may be the D gene (6 bases each). This CDR3 spans 18 amino acids. Germline values: CDR1 SNHLY, CDR2 FYNNEI. V was shortened by 5 bases and J by 0 bases, with 20 bases between the two germline ends. CDR3 region: CASSLPRVGGSSYNEQFF. CDR3 nucleotide sequence: TGTGCCAGCAGTCTGCCTAGGGTAGGGGGGAGCTCCTACAATGAGCAGTTCTTC.

The chain uses TRBV19 and TRBJ1-1; D perhaps matches TRBD1 (5 bases). The germline CDR1 and CDR2 sequences are LNHDA and SQIVND (reference sequence). This CDR3 is 13 amino acids long. V lost 5 bases, J lost 6 bases, and 13 bases lay in between. The CDR3 region has the DNA TGTGCCAGTAGTCGCGGGGGGTGGGCTGAAGCTTTCTTT. Protein: CASSRGGWAEAFF.

The chain employs TRBV15 and TRBJ1-2; D is unresolved. This CDR3 has 14 residues. Trimming shortened V by 0 bases and J by 4 bases, and 9 bases separated the two germline ends. Germline values: CDR1 LNHNV, CDR2 YYDKDF (reference sequence). The CDR3 loop reads CATSRERTSYGYTF. The DNA of the CDR3 is TGTGCCACCAGCAGAGAGCGAACCTCCTATGGCTACACCTTC. The whole variable domain, remainder taken from reference TRBV15 and TRBJ1-2, is DAMVIQNPRYQVTQFGKPVTLSCSQTLNHNVMYWYQQKSSQAPKLLFHYYDKDFNNEADTPDNFQSRRPNTSFCFLDIRSPGLGDTAMYLCATSRERTSYGYTFGSGTRLTVV.

The genes are TRBV5-1 and TRBJ2-7, with 9 bases lining up with TRBD1. Germline V gene sequence: CDR1 SGHRS, CDR2 YFSETQ. The CDR3 length is 16 residues. V lost 0 bases, J lost 3 bases, and 7 bases stayed unmatched. CDR3 sequence: CASSLVGTGRSYEQYF. The CDR3 DNA sequence: TGCGCCAGCAGCTTGGTCGGGACAGGGCGCAGCTACGAGCAGTACTTC.

This rearrangement joins TRBV21-1 to TRBJ2-7; TRBD2 is the table's D call and was not checked against the DNA. TRBV21-1 is marked as a pseudogene. The CDR3 totals 17 residues. The CDR3: CASSPRTRSHLFYEQYF. CDR3 bases: TGTGCCAGCAGCCCGCGTACTAGGTCCCATTTATTCTACGAGCAGTACTTC.

The chain uses TRBV10-3 and TRBJ2-1, with D perhaps TRBD1 or TRBD2 (5 bases each). The CDR3 length is 13 residues. Trimming shortened V by 7 bases and J by 4 bases, and 11 bases separated the two germline ends. Germline CDR1 is ENHRY and CDR2 is SYGVKD. In nucleotides, the CDR3 is TGTGCCATCACTTGGGACGAGTACAATGAGCAGTTCTTC. Translation: CAITWDEYNEQFF.

The chain carries TRBV18 and TRBJ1-5, with D possibly TRBD1 on 6 matching bases. The CDR3 sequence is 15 residues long. Trimming shortened V by 3 bases and J by 0 bases, and 9 bases separated the two germline ends. Germline V gene data show CDR1 as KGHSH and CDR2 as LQKENI. CDR3 coding DNA: TGTGCCAGCTCACCTCCGGGACATAGCAATCAGCCCCAGCATTTT. It specifies CASSPPGHSNQPQHF.

V usage is TRBV28 and J usage is TRBJ2-1; 7 bases fit TRBD2. Germline V gene data show CDR1 as MDHEN and CDR2 as SYDVKM. CDR3 size: 15 residues. With 4 bases clipped from V and 4 bases from J, the junction kept 7 bases outside the gene matches. Here the CDR3 reads CASSSRDYKYNEQFF. CDR3 in DNA: TGTGCCAGCAGTTCCCGGGACTATAAATACAATGAGCAGTTCTTC. The full variable domain, completed using reference TRBV28 and TRBJ2-1, is DVKVTQSSRYLVKRTGEKVFLECVQDMDHENMFWYRQDPGLGLRLIYFSYDVKMKEKGDIPEGYSVSREKKERFSLILESASTNQTSMYLCASSSRDYKYNEQFFGPGTRLTVL.

The V call is TRBV5-8, the J call TRBJ1-5; no reliable D call. Trimming removed 7 bases from V and 4 bases from J, with 24 bases in between. The CDR3 has 17 amino acids. Germline CDR1 and CDR2: SGHTS and YDEGEE. The CDR3 DNA reads as TGTGCCAGCTCCCCGGGAGGTTCCGGACCCTCTAATCAGCCCCAGCATTTT. Its translation is CASSPGGSGPSNQPQHF.

This chain links TRBV6-1 with TRBJ2-3; D is unclear. The CDR3 runs to 14 residues. Trimming removed 4 bases from V and 0 bases from J, with 8 bases in between. CDR1 is MNHNS and CDR2 is SASEGT in the germline V gene. CDR3 DNA: TGTGCCAGCAGTGCTCGGTCAAGCACAGATACGCAGTATTTT. This gives the protein CASSARSSTDTQYF.

This clone has just one count. The chain joins TRBV28 to TRBJ2-1; maybe TRBD2 (6 bases). The CDR3 spans 11 residues. Per germline, CDR1 MDHEN and CDR2 SYDVKM. The chain's CDR3 is CAGGSYNEQFF. The CDR3 DNA follows: TGTGCTGGGGGGTCCTACAATGAGCAGTTCTTC.

This chain links TRBV2 with TRBJ2-3, with D possibly matching TRBD2 (6 bases). With 6 bases removed from V and 6 bases from J, the gap between germline ends came to 10 bases. CDR3 length: 12 amino acids. Germline CDR1 SNHLY, CDR2 FYNNEI. CDR3 in DNA: TGTGCCAGCAGGGCGGGGACCGATACGCAGTATTTT. Protein: CASRAGTDTQYF. Full variable domain (outside the CDR3, taken from reference TRBV2 and TRBJ2-3): EPEVTQTPSHQVTQMGQEVILRCVPISNHLYFYWYRQILGQKVEFLVSFYNNEISEKSEIFDDQFSVERPDGSNFTLKIRSTKLEDSAMYFCASRAGTDTQYFGPGTRLTVL.

The DNA of the CDR3 is TGTGCCAGCACCTCGACTAGGAGGACAGATACGCAGTATTTT. Amino acid sequence: CASTSTRRTDTQYF. The chain is built from TRBV28 and TRBJ2-3, with a weak D call TRBD2 (6 bases). CDR1 is MDHEN and CDR2 is SYDVKM in the germline V gene. The CDR3 loop spans 14 amino acids. V lost 7 bases, J lost 3 bases, and 14 bases lay in between.

This chain links TRBV6-5 with TRBJ2-2, with D tentatively TRBD1 (6 bases). CDR1 is MNHEY, CDR2 SVGAGI, per germline. V lost 10 bases and J 4 bases, leaving 16 bases between the germline ends. The CDR3 contains 14 residues. CDR3 nucleotides: TGTGCCACCAGCCCTGGACAGCGCACCGGGGAGCTGTTTTTT. Translated, it gives CATSPGQRTGELFF.

The V gene is TRBV10-3, the J gene TRBJ1-3; no definite D call. This CDR3 region has 13 residues. CDR1 and CDR2 from the germline V gene are ENHRY and SYGVKD. The germline V and J ends were trimmed by 6 bases and 7 bases, with 13 bases remaining between them. Here the CDR3 reads CAISQGDTNTIYF. DNA for the CDR3: TGTGCCATCAGCCAAGGAGATACCAACACCATATATTTT.

In this sample, this clone turned up a few times. J is TRBJ1-1 and V is TRBV29-1, with D hard to call. The CDR3 is made up of 14 amino acids. From germline, CDR1 is SQVTM and CDR2 ANQGSEA. V was cut by 3 bases and J by 4 bases, with 15 bases left in between. The CDR3 DNA reads as TGCAGCGTTGAGTCGCGGCCCCGGACCACTGAAGCTTTCTTT. This encodes CSVESRPRTTEAFF.

The chain employs TRBV30 and TRBJ1-5; D unresolved. CDR1 is GTSNPN and CDR2 is SVGIG in the germline V gene (reference sequence). V was pared by 3 bases and J by 0 bases, with 12 bases between. CDR3 length equals 15 residues. The CDR3 reads CAWRFRDLSNQPQHF. The CDR3 region has the DNA TGTGCCTGGAGATTCCGGGATCTTAGCAATCAGCCCCAGCATTTT.

This clone was seen a single time. Different DNA sequences within this sample yield the same CDR3. The chain employs TRBV6-1 and TRBJ2-3; D is possibly TRBD2 (5 bases). Germline V gives CDR1 MNHNS, CDR2 SASEGT. Trimming removed 2 bases at V and 4 bases at J, with 7 bases between. There are 13 residues in the CDR3. The CDR3 sequence is CASSERGADTQYF. In DNA, the CDR3 is TGTGCCAGCAGTGAACGGGGAGCAGATACGCAGTATTTT.

The genes are TRBV29-1 and TRBJ2-3, with D maybe TRBD1 (5 bases). The CDR3 is 13 amino acids. Germline V gene data show CDR1 as SQVTM and CDR2 as ANQGSEA. V lost 7 bases and J lost 2, with 13 bases in between. Written as DNA, the CDR3 is TGCAGCGCCCTAGGACAAAACACAGATACGCAGTATTTT. Translated: CSALGQNTDTQYF.

The V call is TRBV30, the J call TRBJ2-5; no reliable D call. Germline lookup yields CDR1 GTSNPN and CDR2 SVGIG (reference sequence). Trimming removed 2 bases from V and 11 bases from J, with 9 bases in between. CDR3 size: 10 residues. CDR3 protein: CAWSQKEQYF. The CDR3 coding sequence is TGTGCCTGGAGTCAAAAAGAGCAGTACTTC.

The rearrangement uses TRBV4-1 and TRBJ1-5; D perhaps matches TRBD1 (6 bases). Germline V gives CDR1 MGHRA, CDR2 YSYEKL. Trimming cost V 3 bases and J 6 bases, with 15 bases left between them. The length of the CDR3 is 15 residues. The CDR3 here is CASSHPERGAQPQHF. The CDR3 nucleotides read TGCGCCAGCAGCCATCCAGAGAGGGGGGCTCAGCCCCAGCATTTT.